This T cell receptor beta chain originates from a study of blood T cell repertoires in COVID-19. Background on the study: From the United States, Italy and Spain came samples of acute and convalescent COVID-19. Nucleic acid was either cDNA or gDNA, and it came from T cells, B-cell-depleted T cells, or PBMCs.

Enrollment of patients from Seattle took place during active infection, with longitudinal follow-up. V shed 1 base, J shed 2 bases, and the junction held 10 bases outside the gene matches. Per the germline V gene, CDR1 is LGHNA and CDR2 is YSLEER. CDR3 length: 18 residues. In the source study's methods: Nucleated cell counts were estimated from reference gene primer amplification. The repertoire was sequenced with immunoSEQ multiplex PCR; TCRdb's copy has only in-frame clones and lacks some. D and trimming come from the DNA, and the V and J calls and clone size come from that table. The table shows about 250,000 clones, with 70% to 90% occurring only once.

This rearrangement joins TRBV4-3 to TRBJ1-2; 10 nucleotides match TRBD1. This TCR was sampled from a woman under 40 with COVID-19, enrolled during active disease. Sequenced input: peripheral blood. The CDR3 nucleotides are TGCGCCAGCAGCCAAGGGCGGGACAGGGGACTCGTCAACTATGGCTACACCTTC. Its protein product is CASSQGRDRGLVNYGYTF.